This TCR beta chain derives from a study of CD4 T cells in relation to SARS-CoV-2 and coronaviruses. Background on the study: ViraFEST: roughly ten-day antigen culture of PBMCs, then TCR beta CDR3 sequencing. General study findings and limits: Monoreactive clones expanded significantly more to SARS-CoV-2 than crossreactive clones did.

Sequencing was performed with immunoSEQ multiplex PCR; in TCRdb, only in-frame clones are kept and a portion is missing. The profile shows 16,000 or so clones, around 82% of them singletons. Notes on this clone: Its antigen is unidentified.

The unexposed donors gave CD4+ T cells in 2011-2018, prior to COVID-19. After about 10 days of culture, CD4+ T cells were isolated. Cultures held some 2.1 million PBMCs per well with about 10 IU/ml IL-2. The V gene lost 6 bases and the J gene lost 1 base, with 19 bases spanning the gap. This CDR3 contains 16 residues. Germline V gene sequence: CDR1 SGHTS, CDR2 YDEGEE. The origin of this receptor is a human donor in good health. Material for sequencing was CD4+ T cells from PBMCs, cultured in vitro. The V gene is TRBV5-8, the J gene TRBJ2-5, with a weak D call TRBD2 (6 bases). The CDR3 DNA follows: TGTGCCAGCAATACTGGGGAGCGGGCGTCCCAAGAGACCCAGTACTTC. It yields the protein CASNTGERASQETQYF.